One and the same sample provided the 12 T cell receptor beta chains below, sequenced in a study of spatial heterogeneity in lung cancer. From the 5' RACE reads, TCRdb called clonotypes with MiXCR, one entry per CDR3 protein. The sample has about 21,000 distinct CDR3 sequences; approximately 5.8% are singletons. Noted time point: sample taken at primary tumor resection. Here the sequenced sample was PBMCs, taken at surgery. The receptors come from a male donor with early-stage non-small cell lung cancer.

This clonotype was observed at least ten times. CDR3: CASSLGAENEQFF. The CDR3 nucleotides are TGTGCCAGCAGCTTAGGAGCGGAAAATGAGCAGTTCTTC. The chain carries TRBV7-9 and TRBJ2-1; D is possibly TRBD2 (5 bases). Trimming took 1 base from V and 7 from J, leaving 8 bases between them. Germline V lookup: CDR1 SEHNR, CDR2 FQNEAQ (reference sequence). The CDR3 has 13 amino acids.

In its sample, this clonotype was seen many times. This chain connects TRBV7-2 to TRBJ2-7, with 11 bases identical to TRBD2. J lost 4 bases, V lost 5 bases, and 4 bases had no gene match. The CDR3 covers 14 residues. Looked up from germline, CDR1 is SGHTA and CDR2 is FQGNSA. CDR3 nucleotide sequence: TGTGCCAGCAGCCCTAGCGGGAGGAGGTACGAGCAGTACTTC. Translating gives CASSPSGRRYEQYF.

In its sample, this clonotype was seen many times. The chain has TRBV19 and TRBJ1-5, with 7 positions matching TRBD1. The V gene's germline CDR1 is LNHDA and CDR2 SQIVND (reference sequence). CDR3 length: 15 amino acids. V dropped 1 base and J dropped 5; count of bases not matched to a gene: 5. The CDR3 DNA is TGTGCCAGTAGTATAGTCGACAGGGACTATCAGCCCCAGCATTTT. Protein sequence: CASSIVDRDYQPQHF. Variable domain in full (rest from reference TRBV19 and TRBJ1-5): DGGITQSPKYLFRKEGQNVTLSCEQNLNHDAMYWYRQDPGQGLRLIYYSQIVNDFQKGDIAEGYSVSREKKESFPLTVTSAQKNPTAFYLCASSIVDRDYQPQHFGDGTRLSIL.

This clonotype was counted a few times. The chain combines TRBV20-1 with TRBJ1-4, with a possible D match to TRBD1 (6 bases). CDR1 DFQATT and CDR2 SNEGSKA come from the germline V gene (reference sequence). Trimming left V 5 bases short and J 2 bases short, with 15 bases between. The CDR3 has 15 residues. The CDR3 region has the DNA TGCAGTGCTGTAAACAGGGTTTTGACTAATGAAAAACTGTTTTTT. Protein product: CSAVNRVLTNEKLFF.

This clonotype was detected many times. CDR3 residues: CAWSERHGSEAFF. The CDR3 nucleotides read TGTGCCTGGAGTGAACGACACGGTTCTGAAGCTTTCTTT. The chain is built from TRBV30 and TRBJ1-1; D remains ambiguous. The CDR3 covers 13 residues. V lost 1 base and J lost 6, with 12 bases in between. Germline-derived CDR1 and CDR2 are GTSNPN and SVGIG (reference sequence).

The chain has TRBV27 and TRBJ1-1, with 8 nucleotides matching TRBD1. Germline V lookup: CDR1 MNHEY, CDR2 SMNVEV (reference sequence). The V and J ends lost 2 bases and 1 base, in that order; junction bases with no gene match: 0. The CDR3 is 14 amino acids. In DNA form, the CDR3 reads TGTGCCAGCAGTTTACAGGGGGCGAACACTGAAGCTTTCTTT. Residues: CASSLQGANTEAFF.

This clonotype was observed many times. J is TRBJ1-2 and V is TRBV5-1, with D maybe TRBD1 (6 bases). The CDR3 totals 16 residues. V was clipped by 4 bases and J by 4 bases, with 20 bases between them. CDR1 SGHRS and CDR2 YFSETQ come from the germline V gene. The CDR3 nucleotides are TGCGCCAGCAGCCCTGGGGGCGGCGGCAGGAGCTATGGCTACACCTTC. Its protein product is CASSPGGGGRSYGYTF.

This clonotype was seen once. A much larger clone lies a single base off, so this may be a read error. This chain links TRBV7-6 with TRBJ2-7; D gene unclear. This CDR3 has 13 amino acids. The V gene's germline CDR1 is SGHVS and CDR2 FNYEAQ. The CDR3 region is CTSSSDRRGEQYF. In nucleotides, the CDR3 is TGTACCAGCAGCTCGGACCGGAGAGGAGAGCAGTACTTC.

The CDR3: CAWTLDQGGYEQYF. CDR3 sequence (DNA): TGTGCCTGGACCTTGGATCAGGGGGGCTACGAGCAGTACTTC. The V call is TRBV30, the J call TRBJ2-7; weak D call: TRBD1 (7 bases). Germline lookup yields CDR1 GTSNPN and CDR2 SVGIG (reference sequence). Trimming removed 4 bases from V and 3 bases from J, with 16 bases in between. The CDR3 spans 14 residues.

This clonotype was detected ten times or more. This chain links TRBV3-1 with TRBJ2-2; 7 bases match TRBD1. The germline V gene has CDR1 LGHDT and CDR2 YNNKEL (reference sequence). Trimming cost V 6 bases and J 0 bases; bases outside gene matches: 4. The CDR3 contains 15 residues. In DNA form, the CDR3 reads TGTGCCAGCAGGCCGGGACAGCCGAACACCGGGGAGCTGTTTTTT. This codes for CASRPGQPNTGELFF.

The rearrangement uses TRBV20-1 and TRBJ2-1; 8 nucleotides match TRBD2. Germline CDR1 reads DFQATT; CDR2 reads SNEGSKA (reference sequence). The CDR3 runs to 13 residues. The junction had 9 bases not matched to a gene; V was cut back by 7 bases and J by 7 bases. CDR3 nucleotide sequence: TGCAGTGGGGCGCGGGGACTAGGAAATGAGCAGTTCTTC. Translating gives CSGARGLGNEQFF.

At least ten counts were recorded for this clonotype. The V gene is TRBV28, the J gene TRBJ2-7; weak D call: TRBD2 (7 bases). CDR3 size: 16 residues. CDR1 is MDHEN, CDR2 SYDVKM, per germline. V was pared by 2 bases and J by 2 bases, with 16 bases between. The CDR3 here is CASSLGGGAEPYEQYF. For the CDR3, the DNA is TGTGCCAGCAGTTTAGGTGGGGGGGCGGAACCCTACGAGCAGTACTTC.